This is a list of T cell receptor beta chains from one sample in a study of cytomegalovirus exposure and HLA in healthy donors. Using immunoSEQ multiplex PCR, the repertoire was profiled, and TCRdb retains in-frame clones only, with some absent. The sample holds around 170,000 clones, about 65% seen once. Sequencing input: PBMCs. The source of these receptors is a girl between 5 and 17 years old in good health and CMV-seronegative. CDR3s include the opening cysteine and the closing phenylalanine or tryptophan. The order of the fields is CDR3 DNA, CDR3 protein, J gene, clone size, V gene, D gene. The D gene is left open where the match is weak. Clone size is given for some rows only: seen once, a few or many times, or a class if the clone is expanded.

TGTGCCAGCAGCTCTGGCCCAGGGACAGGGAACTACGAGCAGTACTTC CASSSGPGTGNYEQYF TRBJ2-7 once TRBV13 TRBD1
TGTGCCAGCAGCCCACACACAGGGAACTATGGCTACACCTTC CASSPHTGNYGYTF TRBJ1-2 NA TRBV11-1 NA
TGTGCCTGCAGGCGGTCCTCGGGCTATGGCTACACCTTC CACRRSSGYGYTF TRBJ1-2 NA TRBV28 NA
TGTGCCAGCAGTAGAGACAGCAGCTCCTATAATTCACCCCTCCACTTT CASSRDSSSYNSPLHF TRBJ1-6 NA TRBV6-6 NA
TGTGCCTGGAAATCAGGCGGCTACACCTTC CAWKSGGYTF TRBJ1-2 NA TRBV30 NA
TGTGCCAGCAGCCACCGAGTTGCAGATACGCAGTATTTT CASSHRVADTQYF TRBJ2-3 NA TRBV7-7 NA
TGTGCCAGCAGCGACGCCAGAACTAGCGGGGGGGAGGATACGCAGTATTTT CASSDARTSGGEDTQYF TRBJ2-3 once TRBV5-4 TRBD2
TGTGCCAGCAGTCGACAGGGGTCCGGGGAAGCTTTCTTT CASSRQGSGEAFF TRBJ1-1 NA TRBV27 TRBD1
TGTGCCAGCAGGACCTGGGGGGGTAACACCATATATTTT CASRTWGGNTIYF TRBJ1-3 NA TRBV6-1 NA
TGTGCCAGCAGCACGGGACTAGCGGGGGCAGGGGATACGCAGTATTTT CASSTGLAGAGDTQYF TRBJ2-3 NA TRBV7-9 TRBD2
TGTGCCAGCAGTGAAGCCCTCTTTGAGATCAGGGTAGCTGAAGCTTTCTTT CASSEALFEIRVAEAFF TRBJ1-1 NA TRBV6-1 NA
TGTGCCAGCAGCGATCCTTCGGGACAACTGAGCTCCTACGAGCAGTACTTC CASSDPSGQLSSYEQYF TRBJ2-7 NA TRBV2 NA
TGTGCTAGTGGCCAGTATTCCGGGGAGCTGTTTTTT CASGQYSGELFF TRBJ2-2 NA TRBV12-5 NA
TGTGCCAGCAGTGAAGCGCAAGACAGGGGGCTGTATGGCTACACCTTC CASSEAQDRGLYGYTF TRBJ1-2 few TRBV2 TRBD1
TGTGCCAGCAGCTTGTCGTTCTACGGGACTACCAAAGAGACCCAGTACTTC CASSLSFYGTTKETQYF TRBJ2-5 NA TRBV7-2 TRBD2